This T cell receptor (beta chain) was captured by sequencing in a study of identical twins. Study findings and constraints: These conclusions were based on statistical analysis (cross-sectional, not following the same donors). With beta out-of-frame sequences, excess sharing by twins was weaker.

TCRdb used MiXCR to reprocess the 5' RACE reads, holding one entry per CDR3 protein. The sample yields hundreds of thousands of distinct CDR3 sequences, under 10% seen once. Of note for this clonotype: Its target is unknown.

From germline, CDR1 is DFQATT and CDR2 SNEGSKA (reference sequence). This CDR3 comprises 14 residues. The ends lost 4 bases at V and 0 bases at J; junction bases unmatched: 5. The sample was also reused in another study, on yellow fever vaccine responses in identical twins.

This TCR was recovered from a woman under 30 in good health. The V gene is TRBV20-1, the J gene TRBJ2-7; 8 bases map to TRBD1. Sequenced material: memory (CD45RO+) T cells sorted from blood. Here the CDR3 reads CSAIGQGRSYEQYF. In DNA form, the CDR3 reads TGCAGTGCTATTGGACAGGGACGCTCCTACGAGCAGTACTTC.